This T cell receptor beta chain was retrieved from a study of CD8 T cells in ankylosing spondylitis. Quantitative 5'-RACE with molecular barcodes was used to make the TCR beta libraries. TCRdb re-called the 5' RACE reads through MiXCR, storing one row per CDR3 protein. The data contain roughly 260,000 distinct CDR3 sequences, approximately 20% of them singletons. Germline trimming cut 1 base from V and 9 bases from J; bases unmatched to any gene: 5. This CDR3 has 14 amino acids. Germline lookup yields CDR1 SGHTA and CDR2 FQGNSA. About this clonotype: Its antigen remains unidentified.

Whole-study findings and limits: It was reported that disease-linked clones were significantly enriched in matched ankylosing spondylitis synovial fluid.

The chain carries TRBV7-2 and TRBJ2-4, with 8 bases identical to TRBD1. The sequencing sample was made of blood, either unsorted or a sorted T cell fraction (not recorded which). This receptor was taken from a male donor with ankylosing spondylitis or in good health (not recorded which). The CDR3 is CASSLVPGQVIQYF. The CDR3 DNA sequence: TGTGCCAGCAGCTTAGTCCCGGGACAGGTCATTCAGTACTTC.